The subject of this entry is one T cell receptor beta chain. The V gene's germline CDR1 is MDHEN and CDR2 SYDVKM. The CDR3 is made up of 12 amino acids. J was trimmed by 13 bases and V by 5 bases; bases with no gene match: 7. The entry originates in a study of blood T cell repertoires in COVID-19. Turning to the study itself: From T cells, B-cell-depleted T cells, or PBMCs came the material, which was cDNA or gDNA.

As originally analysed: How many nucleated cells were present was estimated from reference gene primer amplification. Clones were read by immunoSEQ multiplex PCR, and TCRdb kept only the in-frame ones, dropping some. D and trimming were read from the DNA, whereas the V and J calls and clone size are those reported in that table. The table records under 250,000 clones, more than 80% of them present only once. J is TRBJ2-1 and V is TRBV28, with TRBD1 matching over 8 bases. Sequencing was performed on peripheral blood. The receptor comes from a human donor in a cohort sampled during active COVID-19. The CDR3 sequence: CASSDGQGGQFF. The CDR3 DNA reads TGTGCCAGCAGTGACGGACAGGGAGGACAGTTCTTC.